Shown below are 23 T cell receptor beta chains from a single sample sequenced in a study of blood T cell repertoires in COVID-19. Sequencing used immunoSEQ multiplex PCR; TCRdb keeps in-frame clones, though not all of them. The table includes 330,000 or so clones, 87% detected once. The material sequenced was PBMCs or T cells enriched from blood (not recorded which). The receptors here all came from a woman under 40 who had recovered from COVID-19.

This chain links TRBV27 with TRBJ1-1; TRBD1 agrees at 7 bases. J was trimmed by 7 bases and V by 5 bases; bases with no gene match: 7. Germline values: CDR1 MNHEY, CDR2 SMNVEV (reference sequence). This CDR3 has 13 residues. The CDR3 here is CASSSRDRVEAFF. As DNA, the CDR3 is TGTGCCAGCAGTAGCCGGGACAGAGTTGAAGCTTTCTTT.

The chain has TRBV5-6 and TRBJ1-1; D is perhaps TRBD1 (5 bases). Trimming took 7 bases from V and 0 from J, leaving 16 bases between them. Germline-derived CDR1 and CDR2 are SGHDT and YYEEEE. This CDR3 contains 15 residues. The chain's CDR3 is CASCPGGGMNTEAFF. The DNA for the CDR3 is TGTGCCAGCTGCCCTGGGGGAGGAATGAACACTGAAGCTTTCTTT.

The genes are TRBV6-5 and TRBJ1-2; 7 positions match TRBD1. Trimming at V came to 4 bases and at J to 2 bases, leaving 7 bases not matched to a gene. CDR1 MNHEY and CDR2 SVGAGI come from the germline V gene. The CDR3 sequence is 15 residues long. The CDR3 is CASSSQTGSNYGYTF. CDR3 DNA: TGTGCCAGCAGTTCTCAGACAGGGTCGAACTATGGCTACACCTTC.

This clone was detected only once. The chain recombines TRBV28 with TRBJ2-7; D gene uncertain. Germline V gene data show CDR1 as MDHEN and CDR2 as SYDVKM. V was clipped by 2 bases and J by 0 bases, with 5 bases between them. The CDR3 is 13 amino acids. The CDR3 DNA is TGTGCCAGCAGTTTAGGCGGCTCCTACGAGCAGTACTTC. Translation: CASSLGGSYEQYF.

The rearrangement uses TRBV27 and TRBJ2-1; maybe TRBD2 (6 bases). The CDR3 is 14 residues long. The germline V gene encodes CDR1 MNHEY and CDR2 SMNVEV (reference sequence). Trimming shortened V by 1 base and J by 8 bases, and 12 bases separated the two germline ends. CDR3 DNA sequence: TGTGCCAGCAGTTTATGGGGGAGGCTCGATGAGCAGTTCTTC. Translation: CASSLWGRLDEQFF.

The V call is TRBV29-1, the J call TRBJ2-7; weak D call: TRBD2 (6 bases). Per the germline V gene, CDR1 is SQVTM and CDR2 is ANQGSEA. Between the trimmed V and J ends, which lost 4 bases and 0 bases, there was a span of 19 bases. The CDR3 spans 16 residues. CDR3 nucleotides: TGCAGCGTTGTGGGGGGTATAGACGGTGACTCCTACGAGCAGTACTTC. It translates to CSVVGGIDGDSYEQYF.

CDR3 bases: TGTGCCAGCAGCCTCGGGACTAGCAAGACCGGGGAGCTGTTTTTT. Translated, it gives CASSLGTSKTGELFF. The chain uses TRBV7-6 and TRBJ2-2, with 9 bases matching TRBD2. The CDR3 contains 15 residues. CDR1 is SGHVS and CDR2 is FNYEAQ in the germline V gene. Trimming cost V 5 bases and J 5 bases; bases outside gene matches: 6.

V is TRBV5-5 and J is TRBJ1-4, with unresolved D. Germline V gene sequence: CDR1 SGHKS, CDR2 YYEKEE (reference sequence). The V end lost 9 bases, the J end lost 7 bases, and 16 bases lay between the germline ends. This CDR3 spans 13 amino acids. Written as DNA, the CDR3 is TGTGCCACCCAGCAGAACGGAGGTGAAAAACTGTTTTTT. It codes for CATQQNGGEKLFF. Using reference TRBV5-5 and TRBJ1-4 for the parts outside the CDR3, the full variable domain is DAGVTQSPTHLIKTRGQQVTLRCSPISGHKSVSWYQQVLGQGPQFIFQYYEKEERGRGNFPDRFSARQFPNYSSELNVNALLLGDSALYLCATQQNGGEKLFFGSGTQLSVL.

The chain employs TRBV27 and TRBJ1-1; TRBD1 matches at 7 bases. After removal of 6 bases from V and 4 bases from J, the junction contained 2 bases not matched to a gene. Germline V gene data show CDR1 as MNHEY and CDR2 as SMNVEV (reference sequence). The length of the CDR3 is 12 residues. The CDR3 DNA reads TGTGCCAGCAGCGGGACAGCCACTGAAGCTTTCTTT. Its translation is CASSGTATEAFF.

V usage is TRBV7-9 and J usage is TRBJ1-6, with 10 bases identical to TRBD1. Germline loops: CDR1 SEHNR, CDR2 FQNEAQ (reference sequence). This CDR3 has 16 amino acids. Trimming took 4 bases from V and 8 from J; bases not matched to a gene: 8. The CDR3 loop reads CASSSSSGTGDSPLHF. DNA of the CDR3: TGTGCCAGCAGCTCTTCATCCGGGACAGGGGATTCACCCCTCCACTTT. The entire variable domain, with the rest obtained from reference TRBV7-9 and TRBJ1-6, is as follows: DTGVSQNPRHKITKRGQNVTFRCDPISEHNRLYWYRQTLGQGPEFLTYFQNEAQLEKSRLLSDRFSAERPKGSFSTLEIQRTEQGDSAMYLCASSSSSGTGDSPLHFGNGTRLTVT.

The chain employs TRBV5-4 and TRBJ1-1; 7 positions match TRBD1. The CDR3 length is 14 residues. The ends lost 8 bases at V and 0 bases at J; junction bases unmatched: 7. Germline V gene lookup returns CDR1 SGHNT and CDR2 YYREEE (reference sequence). CDR3 nucleotides: TGTGCCAGTAGGGACAGTCAAATGAACACTGAAGCTTTCTTT. This encodes CASRDSQMNTEAFF.

The chain links TRBV10-3 to TRBJ2-5, with 11 bases lining up with TRBD2. The CDR3 contains 15 residues. Germline V CDR1 and CDR2: ENHRY, SYGVKD. Losses at the gene ends were 7 bases for V and 2 bases for J; bases not matched to a gene: 6. This chain's CDR3 is CAITRGLADQETQYF. The CDR3 DNA reads TGTGCCATCACCCGGGGACTAGCGGATCAAGAGACCCAGTACTTC.

This clone was seen more than once but under ten times. V gene TRBV28 combines with J gene TRBJ1-4; D may be TRBD1 (5 bases). V shed 4 bases and J shed 14 bases, with 26 bases lying between them. The CDR3 is 16 amino acids. Looked up from germline, CDR1 is MDHEN and CDR2 is SYDVKM. CDR3 residues: CASSSPSGTDRGDLFF. CDR3 coding DNA: TGTGCCAGCAGTTCCCCGAGCGGGACTGACCGTGGGGATCTGTTTTTT.

This sequence joins TRBV5-6 and TRBJ2-2; tentatively, D is TRBD2 (7 bases). CDR3 size: 17 residues. V was shortened by 0 bases and J by 1 base, with 13 bases between the two germline ends. From germline, CDR1 is SGHDT and CDR2 YYEEEE. This CDR3 reads CASSLGLGGRNTGELFF. CDR3 DNA sequence: TGTGCCAGCAGCTTGGGGCTCGGGGGGCGGAACACCGGGGAGCTGTTTTTT.

V and J are TRBV6-5 and TRBJ2-3; tentative D call: TRBD2 (6 bases). The germline CDR1 and CDR2 sequences are MNHEY and SVGAGI. Trimming stripped 4 bases from V and 0 bases from J, with 11 bases between. The CDR3 runs to 15 residues. The CDR3 protein is CASSFGGESTDTQYF. In DNA form, the CDR3 reads TGTGCCAGCAGTTTTGGCGGGGAAAGCACAGATACGCAGTATTTT.

The chain combines TRBV2 with TRBJ1-6; maybe TRBD1 (5 bases). This CDR3 region has 14 residues. The germline gives CDR1 SNHLY, CDR2 FYNNEI. Trimming removed 6 bases at V and 1 base at J, with 7 bases between. Here the CDR3 DNA reads TGTGCCAGCAGCCAGGGTTCCTATAATTCACCCCTCCACTTT. It encodes CASSQGSYNSPLHF.

The V and J genes are TRBV19 and TRBJ2-3, with D possibly TRBD1 on 6 matching bases. Germline CDR1 LNHDA, CDR2 SQIVND (reference sequence). CDR3 length: 15 amino acids. Deletions cut 0 bases from V and 4 bases from J, with 11 bases between. The DNA for the CDR3 is TGTGCCAGTAGTATAGACAGGGGTGGGCCAGATACGCAGTATTTT. Translated, it gives CASSIDRGGPDTQYF.

The genes are TRBV6-5 and TRBJ1-2; D might be TRBD1 (5 bases). Per the germline V gene, CDR1 is MNHEY and CDR2 is SVGAGI. The CDR3 sequence is 15 residues long. Trimming stripped 0 bases from V and 4 bases from J, with 12 bases between. The CDR3 DNA reads TGTGCCAGCAGTTACTCGAACCAGGGCCTCTATGGCTACACCTTC. Translation: CASSYSNQGLYGYTF.

V and J are TRBV2 and TRBJ2-7, with D tentatively TRBD1 (6 bases). Germline loops: CDR1 SNHLY, CDR2 FYNNEI. The CDR3 loop spans 15 amino acids. V lost 3 bases and J lost 2, with 14 bases in between. CDR3 in amino acids: CASSDAQGSPYEQYF. CDR3 DNA: TGTGCCAGCAGTGATGCACAGGGAAGTCCCTACGAGCAGTACTTC.

This sequence joins TRBV9 and TRBJ2-6; TRBD1 matches at 9 bases. The CDR3 covers 18 residues. Germline V lookup: CDR1 SGDLS, CDR2 YYNGEE. The J segment lost 0 bases and the V segment lost 4 bases, leaving 8 bases of the junction unmatched. The CDR3 nucleotides read TGTGCCAGCAGCTCCCGGACAGGGGCTCTCTCTGGGGCCAACGTCCTGACTTTC. Translated, it gives CASSSRTGALSGANVLTF.

This clone was seen only once. The rearrangement joins TRBV7-6 to TRBJ1-3, with a tentative D call TRBD1 (5 bases). The V end lost 4 bases, the J end lost 4 bases, and 11 bases lay between the germline ends. The germline V gene has CDR1 SGHVS and CDR2 FNYEAQ. This CDR3 comprises 14 residues. The CDR3 region has the DNA TGTGCCAGCAGCTCGGCCTCAGGGGGAAACACCATATATTTT. It specifies CASSSASGGNTIYF. Looking up the rest from reference TRBV7-6 and TRBJ1-3 gives the full variable domain: GAGVSQSPRYKVTKRGQDVALRCDPISGHVSLYWYRQALGQGPEFLTYFNYEAQQDKSGLPNDRFSAERPEGSISTLTIQRTEQRDSAMYRCASSSASGGNTIYFGEGSWLTVV.

This clone turned up a few times. This sequence joins TRBV10-1 and TRBJ2-2; TRBD1 might be the D (6 bases). Trimming took 5 bases from V and 3 from J, leaving 10 bases between them. From germline, CDR1 is WNHNN and CDR2 SYGVQD (reference sequence). The CDR3 sequence is 14 residues long. The CDR3 DNA sequence: TGCGCCAGCAGTAGGGGACAAGACACCGGGGAGCTGTTTTTT. Translating gives CASSRGQDTGELFF.

The V gene is TRBV5-1, the J gene TRBJ1-6; D is unresolved. Germline CDR1 is SGHRS and CDR2 is YFSETQ. The CDR3 length is 13 residues. Trimming pared 3 bases from V and 10 bases from J, leaving 11 bases between. CDR3 in amino acids: CASSSEIQSPLHF. For the CDR3, the DNA is TGCGCCAGCAGCTCCGAAATTCAGTCACCCCTCCACTTT.